The T cell receptor (beta chain) described here comes from a study of T cells in Graves' hyperthyroidism and ophthalmopathy. The hyperthyroidism was newly diagnosed and had lasted under 2 months; the patients were aged 18 to 65. CDR1 and CDR2 (germline): DFQATT, SNEGSKA (reference sequence). CDR3 length equals 13 residues. The study's findings and limits: Most thyroid-expanded clonotypes above 0.001 were also found in blood. Through a model of 13 V-J features, ophthalmopathy was separated from stable hyperthyroidism.

There were TCR beta CDR3 regions amplified from RNA transcripts. Researchers ran a first-round RT-PCR on the TCR CDR3 using the HTBI primer set. In TCRdb, the multiplex PCR reads were re-called with MiXCR into one record per CDR3 protein. The sample comprises some 250,000 distinct CDR3 sequences, roughly 15% of which are singletons, and over 25% rests with the top ten. This clonotype showed up many times. Antigen specificity is unknown. One end of the junction fails to match germline, which may point to a read error. Sample: blood. The sequence came from a woman aged 50 to 60 with Graves' hyperthyroidism that later progressed to Graves' ophthalmopathy. The J gene is TRBJ1-1, the V gene TRBV20-1; 10 bases are shared with TRBD1. CDR3 residues: CGAHRDRGTEAFF. The CDR3 DNA sequence: TGCGGTGCTCACCGGGACAGGGGAACTGAAGCTTTCTTT.